This paragraph covers one TCR beta chain sequence. The antigen is unknown. Sequenced by immunoSEQ multiplex PCR; TCRdb stores in-frame clones only, minus some. Of 55,000 to 65,000 clones listed, around 90% are singletons. This specimen comes from a study of OX40 agonist ivuxolimab in advanced cancers. Study-wide background: Three partial responders included one hepatocellular carcinoma patient and two cutaneous melanoma patients. Overall study findings and caveats: Fewer expanded clones were found on average in CD4+ than in CD8+ T cells. Among the least clonally expanded were partial responders at 0.1-3.0 mg/kg.

Samples of blood were obtained at baseline, on cycle 4 day 1, and on cycle 7 day 1. Germline V CDR1 and CDR2: SGHTA, FQGNSA. V lost 0 bases to trimming and J lost 1 base; unmatched junction nucleotides: 3. The CDR3 is made up of 15 amino acids. This specimen was CD4+ or CD8+ T cells sorted from blood, taken in a trial of the OX40 agonist ivuxolimab. The source is an adult with an advanced solid tumor such as melanoma, head and neck, liver or kidney cancer. The chain is built from TRBV7-2 and TRBJ2-7; 7 bases are shared with TRBD1. CDR3 nucleotides: TGTGCCAGCAGCTTAGCGAGGACAGGTTCCTACGAGCAGTACTTC. It codes for CASSLARTGSYEQYF.